The 5 T cell receptor beta chains listed next were all sequenced from one sample in a study of blood T cell repertoires in COVID-19. Clones were sequenced by immunoSEQ multiplex PCR, and TCRdb holds only the in-frame ones, with some missing. Found here are roughly 230,000 clones, nearly 90% of them singletons; the top ten hold roughly 2.2%. The sequenced sample consisted of peripheral blood. These receptors all stem from a woman aged 60-75 years with COVID-19, enrolled during active disease.

The J gene is TRBJ1-5, the V gene TRBV7-2; 7 nucleotides align to TRBD1. CDR1 SGHTA and CDR2 FQGNSA come from the germline V gene. The CDR3 length is 15 residues. The ends lost 0 bases at V and 6 bases at J; junction bases unmatched: 5. In DNA form, the CDR3 reads TGTGCCAGCAGCTTAGCAGGGGGCGCGGTTCAGCCCCAGCATTTT. It yields the protein CASSLAGGAVQPQHF.

The V call is TRBV19, the J call TRBJ2-3, with 9 nucleotides matching TRBD1. V was clipped by 1 base and J by 5 bases; unmatched bases: 10. CDR1 is LNHDA, CDR2 SQIVND, per germline (reference sequence). This CDR3 comprises 17 residues. In DNA form, the CDR3 reads TGTGCCAGTAGTATAGGCCCACCGGGACAGGGTAAAGATACGCAGTATTTT. Protein product: CASSIGPPGQGKDTQYF.

The chain combines TRBV6-1 with TRBJ1-2; D may be TRBD1 (5 bases). This CDR3 contains 12 residues. CDR1 is MNHNS and CDR2 is SASEGT in the germline V gene. Trimming left V 2 bases short and J 7 bases short, with 8 bases between. The CDR3 spells CASSEWGGGYTF. CDR3 nucleotide sequence: TGTGCCAGCAGTGAATGGGGGGGTGGCTACACCTTC.

The rearrangement links TRBV9 to TRBJ2-4; TRBD2 is a possible D gene (7 bases). V shed 0 bases and J shed 6 bases, with 13 bases lying between them. CDR3 length: 15 residues. Germline-derived CDR1 and CDR2 are SGDLS and YYNGEE. CDR3: CASSVVGGPGNIQYF. The CDR3 DNA reads TGTGCCAGCAGCGTAGTCGGGGGGCCGGGAAACATTCAGTACTTC. Looking up the rest from reference TRBV9 and TRBJ2-4 gives the full variable domain: DSGVTQTPKHLITATGQRVTLRCSPRSGDLSVYWYQQSLDQGLQFLIQYYNGEERAKGNILERFSAQQFPDLHSELNLSSLELGDSALYFCASSVVGGPGNIQYFGAGTRLSVL.

The rearrangement links TRBV15 to TRBJ1-2, with D perhaps matching TRBD1 (6 bases). CDR3 length equals 15 residues. Per germline, CDR1 LNHNV and CDR2 YYDKDF (reference sequence). Trimming cost V 3 bases and J 6 bases, with 17 bases left between them. CDR3 DNA: TGTGCCACCAGCAGGGGCGGGGGCGGGCCTCATGGCTACACCTTC. Amino acids: CATSRGGGGPHGYTF. Using reference TRBV15 and TRBJ1-2 for the parts outside the CDR3, the full variable domain is DAMVIQNPRYQVTQFGKPVTLSCSQTLNHNVMYWYQQKSSQAPKLLFHYYDKDFNNEADTPDNFQSRRPNTSFCFLDIRSPGLGDTAMYLCATSRGGGGPHGYTFGSGTRLTVV.